This T cell receptor (beta chain) was recovered during a study of blood T cell repertoires in COVID-19. Study-level information: Material from acute and convalescent COVID-19 was sourced from the United States, Italy and Spain.

V was shortened by 4 bases and J by 1 base, with 13 bases between the two germline ends. CDR1 is LGHDT and CDR2 is YNNKEL in the germline V gene (reference sequence). There are 15 residues in the CDR3. Method: immunoSEQ multiplex PCR; TCRdb's copy keeps in-frame clones and lacks some. The sample lists some 67,000 clones, around 85% occurring once. This receptor was taken from a woman over 75 with acute or convalescent COVID-19. J is TRBJ1-1 and V is TRBV3-1 (or the pseudogene TRBV3-2); possible D gene TRBD1, 5 bases. The sequencing sample was made of peripheral blood. The CDR3 loop reads CASSRQHQGNTEAFF. CDR3 DNA sequence: TGTGCCAGCAGCCGACAACACCAGGGGAACACTGAAGCTTTCTTT.